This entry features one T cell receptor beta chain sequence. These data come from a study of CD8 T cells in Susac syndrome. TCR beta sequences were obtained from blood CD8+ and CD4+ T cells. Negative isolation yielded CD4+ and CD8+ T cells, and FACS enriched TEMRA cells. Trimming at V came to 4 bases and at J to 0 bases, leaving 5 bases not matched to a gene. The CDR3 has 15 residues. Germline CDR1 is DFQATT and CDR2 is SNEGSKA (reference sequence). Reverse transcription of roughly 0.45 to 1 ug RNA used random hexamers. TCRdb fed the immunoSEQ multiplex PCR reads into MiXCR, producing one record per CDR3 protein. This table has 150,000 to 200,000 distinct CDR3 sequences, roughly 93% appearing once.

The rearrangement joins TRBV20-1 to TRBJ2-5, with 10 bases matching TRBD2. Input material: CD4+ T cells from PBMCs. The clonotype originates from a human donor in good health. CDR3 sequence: CSAINSGGYQETQYF. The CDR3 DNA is TGCAGTGCTATCAATAGCGGGGGGTACCAAGAGACCCAGTACTTC.